The rows below give T cell receptor beta chains drawn from one sample of a study of T cell changes during pregnancy in multiple sclerosis. Profiling relied on immunoSEQ multiplex PCR, and the TCRdb table lists in-frame clones only, not all of them. The sample has some 94,000 clones, less than 95% seen once. Specimen: peripheral blood, collected in the first trimester of pregnancy. All receptors come from a female donor in good health, enrolled as a control in a pregnancy study. Each CDR3 is given with its conserved first and last residue. The D gene is left open where the match is weak.

TRBV9 TRBD2 CASSAGLASNTDTQYF
TRBV21-1 . CASSSGSSYSPLHF
TRBV27 TRBD1 CASSPDNRGQAGYTF
TRBV6-4 TRBD1 CASSETDRNEQFF
TRBV4-1 . CASSQDTGAADTQYF
TRBV7-9 . CASSFPGWDTEAFF
TRBV27 . CASSFGYRDGELFF
TRBV28 . CASSFPGQLRYGYTF
TRBV28 . CASSSSGSEATGQYF
TRBV27 . CASSLDSGSYEQYF
TRBV11-2 . CASTSDSPREQFF
TRBV5-4 TRBD2 CASSSVGGGRVGELFF
TRBV7-9 TRBD2 CASSPPRGTLKNIQYF
TRBV5-6 . CASSFFRSGNTIYF
TRBV15 TRBD1 CATSREGTVSYEQYF
TRBV2 . CASSAEGNYGYTF
TRBV6-1 . CASSFGQSPSPLHF
TRBV6-5 TRBD1 CASSYSLGTGYGYTF
TRBV19 TRBD2 CASRGKRGGTEQFF
TRBV19 . CASSQGRNQPQHF
TRBV6-4 TRBD2 CASSDSPGGESNEQFF
TRBV28 TRBD1 CASSSQDRGTGELFF
TRBV14 . CASSPPGSYEQYF
TRBV19 . CASSIGQSYGYTF
TRBV7-2 . CASSLLGPQGTQYF
TRBV27 . CASSLSPGSGEQYF
TRBV6-1 TRBD1 CASSAGTGLGSPLHF
TRBV5-4 . CASSSGSPAFF
TRBV29-1 TRBD2 CSVASGVRTDTQYF
TRBV9 TRBD1 CASSVGGTGVLGYTF
TRBV29-1 . CSVDTNYGYTF
TRBV7-2 . CASSLVAGRRTEAFF
TRBV7-9 TRBD1 CASSFQQGAGYGYTF
TRBV7-6 . CASSASRNEQYF
TRBV11-2 . CASSLFGLNTEAFF
TRBV19 . CASTYKRARSSGNTIYF
TRBV4-2 TRBD1 CASSQDPRGTWEQYF
TRBV28 . CASGAGAFRAFF
TRBV11-2 . CASSLVTGGGGAQYF
TRBV6-5 . CASSYSDGSSYEQYF
TRBV1 . CTSSQDFPDRGRRDTQYF
TRBV10-3 . CAISERGPENSPLHF
TRBV19 . CASSMRDSHTDTQYF
TRBV5-5 TRBD1 CASSLGTGGEKLFF
TRBV11-1 . CASSLGHYSYNEQFF
TRBV28 . CASSRGNEQYF
TRBV6-5 TRBD1 CASSYGSPGQGYEQYF